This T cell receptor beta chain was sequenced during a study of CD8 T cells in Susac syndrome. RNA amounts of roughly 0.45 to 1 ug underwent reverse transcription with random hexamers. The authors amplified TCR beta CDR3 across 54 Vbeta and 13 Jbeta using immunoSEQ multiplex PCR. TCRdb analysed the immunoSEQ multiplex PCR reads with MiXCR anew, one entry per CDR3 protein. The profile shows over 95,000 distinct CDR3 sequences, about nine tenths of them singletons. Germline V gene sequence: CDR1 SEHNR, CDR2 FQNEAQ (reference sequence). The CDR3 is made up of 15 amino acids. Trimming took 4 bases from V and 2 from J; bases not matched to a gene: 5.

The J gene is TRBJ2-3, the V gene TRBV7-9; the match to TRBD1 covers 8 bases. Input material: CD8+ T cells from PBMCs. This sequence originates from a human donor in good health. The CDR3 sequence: CASSSRQGTTDTQYF. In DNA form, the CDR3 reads TGTGCCAGCAGCTCCCGACAGGGGACCACAGATACGCAGTATTTT.